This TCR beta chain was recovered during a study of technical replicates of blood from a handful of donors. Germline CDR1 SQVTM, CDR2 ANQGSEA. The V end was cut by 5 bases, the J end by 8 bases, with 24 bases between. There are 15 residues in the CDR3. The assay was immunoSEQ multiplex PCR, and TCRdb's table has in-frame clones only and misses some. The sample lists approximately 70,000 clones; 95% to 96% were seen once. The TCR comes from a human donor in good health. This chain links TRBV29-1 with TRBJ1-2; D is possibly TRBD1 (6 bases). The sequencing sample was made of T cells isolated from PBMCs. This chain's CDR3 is CSVYLPQGRREGYTF. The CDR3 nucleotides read TGCAGCGTTTACCTCCCGCAGGGGCGTCGAGAAGGCTACACCTTC.